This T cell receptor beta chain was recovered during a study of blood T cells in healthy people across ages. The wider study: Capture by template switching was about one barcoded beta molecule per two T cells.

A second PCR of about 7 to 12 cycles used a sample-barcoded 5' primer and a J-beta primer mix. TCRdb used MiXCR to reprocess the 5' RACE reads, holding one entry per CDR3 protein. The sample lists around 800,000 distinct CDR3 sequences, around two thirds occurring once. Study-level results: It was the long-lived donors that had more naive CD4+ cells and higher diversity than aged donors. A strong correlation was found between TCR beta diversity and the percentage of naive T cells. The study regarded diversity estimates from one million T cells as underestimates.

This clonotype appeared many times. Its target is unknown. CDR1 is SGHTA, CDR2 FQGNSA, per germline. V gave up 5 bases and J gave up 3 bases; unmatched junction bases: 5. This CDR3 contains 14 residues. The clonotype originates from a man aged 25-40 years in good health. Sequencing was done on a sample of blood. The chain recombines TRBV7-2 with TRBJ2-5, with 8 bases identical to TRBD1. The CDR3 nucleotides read TGTGCCAGCAGCACGGACAGGGCCAAAGAGACCCAGTACTTC. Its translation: CASSTDRAKETQYF. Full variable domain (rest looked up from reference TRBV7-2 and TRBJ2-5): GAGVSQSPSNKVTEKGKDVELRCDPISGHTALYWYRQSLGQGLEFLIYFQGNSAPDKSGLPSDRFSAERTGGSVSTLTIQRTQQEDSAVYLCASSTDRAKETQYFGPGTRLLVL.